The entry below gives a single T cell receptor beta chain sequence along with its context. Its antigen is still unknown. Sequencing was performed with immunoSEQ multiplex PCR; in TCRdb, only in-frame clones are kept and a portion is missing. The repertoire has roughly 70,000 clones, under 95% of them found once; the top ten carry roughly 6%. This entry is derived from a study of OX40 agonist ivuxolimab in advanced cancers. For the study at large: Dose-escalation patients had hepatocellular carcinoma, melanoma, renal cell or head and neck cancer. General study findings and limits: Some nonresponders likewise displayed low normalized T-cell clonal expansion. At doses 0.1 to 3.0 mg/kg, CD4+ and CD8+ clones expanded.

V was clipped by 4 bases and J by 6 bases, with 12 bases between them. Per the germline V gene, CDR1 is MNHEY and CDR2 is SVGAGI. This CDR3 comprises 13 residues. This sequence joins TRBV6-5 and TRBJ1-2; D ambiguous. This TCR was sampled from an adult with an advanced solid tumor such as melanoma, head and neck, liver or kidney cancer. The sample in question was CD4+ or CD8+ T cells sorted from blood, obtained in a trial of the OX40 agonist ivuxolimab. CDR3 nucleotide sequence: TGTGCCAGCAGTTTAGCCCCGGGTGATGGCTACACCTTC. Its translation is CASSLAPGDGYTF.